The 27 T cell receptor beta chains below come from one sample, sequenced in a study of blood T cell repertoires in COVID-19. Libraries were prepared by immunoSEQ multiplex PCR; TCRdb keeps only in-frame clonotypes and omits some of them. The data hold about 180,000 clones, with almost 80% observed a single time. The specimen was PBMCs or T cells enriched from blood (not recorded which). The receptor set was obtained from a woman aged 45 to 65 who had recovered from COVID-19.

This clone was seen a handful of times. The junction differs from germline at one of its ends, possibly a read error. In nucleotides, the CDR3 is TGTGCCAGCAGACAAGGGGCAGGGGATAATCAGCCCCAGCATTTT. Its translation is CASRQGAGDNQPQHF. The chain combines TRBV4-2 with TRBJ1-5; possibly TRBD1 for D (6 bases). The CDR3 is 15 amino acids. Germline CDR1 LGHNA, CDR2 YNFKEQ.

CDR3 in amino acids: CASSPPTSGVWYF. CDR3 DNA: TGTGCCAGCAGCCCCCCGACTAGCGGGGTTTGGTACTTC. V usage is TRBV7-2 and J usage is TRBJ2-7; 11 nucleotides match TRBD2. V was clipped by 5 bases and J by 12 bases; unmatched bases: 9. In germline, CDR1 is SGHTA, CDR2 FQGNSA. This CDR3 has 13 amino acids. The entire variable domain, with the rest obtained from reference TRBV7-2 and TRBJ2-7, is as follows: GAGVSQSPSNKVTEKGKDVELRCDPISGHTALYWYRQSLGQGLEFLIYFQGNSAPDKSGLPSDRFSAERTGGSVSTLTIQRTQQEDSAVYLCASSPPTSGVWYFGPGTRLTVT.

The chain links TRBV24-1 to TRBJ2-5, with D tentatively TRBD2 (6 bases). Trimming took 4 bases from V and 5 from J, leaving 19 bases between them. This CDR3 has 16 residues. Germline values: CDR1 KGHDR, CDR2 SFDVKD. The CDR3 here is CATSDPGSPRGETQYF. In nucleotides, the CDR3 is TGTGCCACCAGTGACCCCGGGTCCCCCCGGGGGGAGACCCAGTACTTC.

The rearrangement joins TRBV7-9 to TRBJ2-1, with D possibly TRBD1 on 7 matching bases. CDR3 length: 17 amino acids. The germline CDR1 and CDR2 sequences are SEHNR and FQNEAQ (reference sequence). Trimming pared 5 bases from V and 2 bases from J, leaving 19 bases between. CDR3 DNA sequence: TGTGCCAGCAGCACTCATCGGACAGGAGGGACCTACAATGAGCAGTTCTTC. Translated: CASSTHRTGGTYNEQFF. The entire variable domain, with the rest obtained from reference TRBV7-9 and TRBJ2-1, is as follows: DTGVSQNPRHKITKRGQNVTFRCDPISEHNRLYWYRQTLGQGPEFLTYFQNEAQLEKSRLLSDRFSAERPKGSFSTLEIQRTEQGDSAMYLCASSTHRTGGTYNEQFFGPGTRLTVL.

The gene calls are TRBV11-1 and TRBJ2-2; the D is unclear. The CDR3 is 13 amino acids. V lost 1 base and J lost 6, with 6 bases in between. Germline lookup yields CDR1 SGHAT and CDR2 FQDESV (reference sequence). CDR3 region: CASSLGSAGELFF. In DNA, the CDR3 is TGTGCCAGCAGCTTAGGATCGGCCGGGGAGCTGTTTTTT.

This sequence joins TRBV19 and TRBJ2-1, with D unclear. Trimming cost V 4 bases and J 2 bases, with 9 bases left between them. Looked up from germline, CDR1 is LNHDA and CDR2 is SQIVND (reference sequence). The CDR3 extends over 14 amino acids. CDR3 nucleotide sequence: TGTGCCAGTAGTAAAGAGACTCCCTACAATGAGCAGTTCTTC. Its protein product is CASSKETPYNEQFF.

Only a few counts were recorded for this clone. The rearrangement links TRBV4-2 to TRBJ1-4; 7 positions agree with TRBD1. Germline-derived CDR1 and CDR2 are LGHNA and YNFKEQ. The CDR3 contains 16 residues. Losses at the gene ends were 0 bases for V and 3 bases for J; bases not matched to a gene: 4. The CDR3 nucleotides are TGTGCCAGCAGCCAAGATTATACAGGGGCTAATGAAAAACTGTTTTTT. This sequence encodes CASSQDYTGANEKLFF.

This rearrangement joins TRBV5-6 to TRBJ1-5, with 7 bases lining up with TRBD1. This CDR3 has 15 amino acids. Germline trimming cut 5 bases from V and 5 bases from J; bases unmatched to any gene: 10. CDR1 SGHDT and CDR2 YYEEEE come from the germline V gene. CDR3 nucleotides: TGTGCCAGCAGTCTTTGGGGACAGCTAGATCAGCCCCAGCATTTT. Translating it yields CASSLWGQLDQPQHF.

CDR3 amino acids: CASSYGGSNSPLHF. The DNA for the CDR3 is TGTGCCAGCAGTTACGGGGGGTCTAATTCACCCCTCCACTTT. The chain links TRBV6-5 to TRBJ1-6; possibly TRBD1 for D (5 bases). V lost 2 bases, J lost 6 bases, and 8 bases lay in between. Germline CDR1 and CDR2: MNHEY and SVGAGI. This CDR3 contains 14 residues.

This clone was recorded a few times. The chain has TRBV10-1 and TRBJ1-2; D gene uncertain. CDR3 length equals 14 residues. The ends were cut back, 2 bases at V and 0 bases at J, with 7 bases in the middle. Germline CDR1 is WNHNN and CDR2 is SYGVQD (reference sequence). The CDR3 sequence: CASSEVFTNYGYTF. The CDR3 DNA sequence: TGCGCCAGCAGTGAGGTTTTTACTAACTATGGCTACACCTTC.

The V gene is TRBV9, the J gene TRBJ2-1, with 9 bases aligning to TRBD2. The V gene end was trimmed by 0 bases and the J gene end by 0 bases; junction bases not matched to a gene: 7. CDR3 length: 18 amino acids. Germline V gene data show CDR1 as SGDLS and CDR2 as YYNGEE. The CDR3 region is CASSVEVSGSHSYNEQFF. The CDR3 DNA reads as TGTGCCAGCAGCGTAGAGGTTAGCGGGAGTCACTCCTACAATGAGCAGTTCTTC. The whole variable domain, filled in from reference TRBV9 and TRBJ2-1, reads DSGVTQTPKHLITATGQRVTLRCSPRSGDLSVYWYQQSLDQGLQFLIQYYNGEERAKGNILERFSAQQFPDLHSELNLSSLELGDSALYFCASSVEVSGSHSYNEQFFGPGTRLTVL.

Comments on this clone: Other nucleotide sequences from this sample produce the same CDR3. CDR3 in DNA: TGTGCCAGCAGCTTAGTATCCGGGGGCAATCAGCCCCAGCATTTT. Amino acid sequence: CASSLVSGGNQPQHF. The chain is built from TRBV7-6 and TRBJ1-5; D remains unclear. This CDR3 is built from 15 residues. Germline V gene data show CDR1 as SGHVS and CDR2 as FNYEAQ. V dropped 1 base and J dropped 2 bases, with 9 bases sitting between them.

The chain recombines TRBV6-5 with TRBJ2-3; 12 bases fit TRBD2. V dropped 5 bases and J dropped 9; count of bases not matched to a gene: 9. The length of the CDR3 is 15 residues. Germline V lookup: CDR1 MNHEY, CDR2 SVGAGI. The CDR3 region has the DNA TGTGCCAGCAGTATCCTGCTAGCGGGAGGGCAGACGCAGTATTTT. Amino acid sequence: CASSILLAGGQTQYF.

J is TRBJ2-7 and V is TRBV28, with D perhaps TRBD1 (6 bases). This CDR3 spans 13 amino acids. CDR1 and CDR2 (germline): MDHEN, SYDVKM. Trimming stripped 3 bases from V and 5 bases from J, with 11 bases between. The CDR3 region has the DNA TGTGCCAGCAGTTTGCCTCACAGGGACGAGCAGTACTTC. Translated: CASSLPHRDEQYF.

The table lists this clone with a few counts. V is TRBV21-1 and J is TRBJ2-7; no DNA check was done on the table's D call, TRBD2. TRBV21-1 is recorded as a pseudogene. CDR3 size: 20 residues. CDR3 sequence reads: CASSNGTSGRMSGGEYEQYF. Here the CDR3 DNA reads TGTGCCAGCAGCAATGGGACTAGCGGGAGGATGTCAGGGGGGGAATACGAGCAGTACTTC.

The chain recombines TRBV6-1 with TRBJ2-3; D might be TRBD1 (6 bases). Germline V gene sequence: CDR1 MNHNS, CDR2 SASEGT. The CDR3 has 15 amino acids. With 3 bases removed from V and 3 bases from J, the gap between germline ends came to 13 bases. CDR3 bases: TGTGCCAGCAGTGACAGGGGAGAAAGTACAGATACGCAGTATTTT. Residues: CASSDRGESTDTQYF.

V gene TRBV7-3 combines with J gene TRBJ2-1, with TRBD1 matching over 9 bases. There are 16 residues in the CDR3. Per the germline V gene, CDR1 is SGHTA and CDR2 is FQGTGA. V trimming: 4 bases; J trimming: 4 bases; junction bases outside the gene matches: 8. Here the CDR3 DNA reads TGTGCCAGCAGCTCTGGAGGACAGGGGACATACAATGAGCAGTTCTTC. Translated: CASSSGGQGTYNEQFF.

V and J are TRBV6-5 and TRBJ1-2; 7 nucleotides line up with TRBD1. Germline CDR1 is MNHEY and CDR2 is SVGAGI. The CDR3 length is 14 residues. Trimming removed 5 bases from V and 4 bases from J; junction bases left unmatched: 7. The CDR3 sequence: CASSPTGAIYGYTF. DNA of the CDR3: TGTGCCAGCAGTCCTACAGGGGCTATCTATGGCTACACCTTC.

Here the CDR3 DNA reads TGTGCCAGCAGCCATCAAAAACCTACGGACGACCTACGAGCGGTGTACTTC. Translated: CASSHQKPTDDLRAVYF. The chain carries TRBV4-2 and TRBJ2-7, with D possibly being TRBD2 (5 bases). With 3 bases removed from V and 12 bases from J, the gap between germline ends came to 30 bases. This CDR3 contains 17 residues. Germline CDR1 and CDR2: LGHNA and YNFKEQ.

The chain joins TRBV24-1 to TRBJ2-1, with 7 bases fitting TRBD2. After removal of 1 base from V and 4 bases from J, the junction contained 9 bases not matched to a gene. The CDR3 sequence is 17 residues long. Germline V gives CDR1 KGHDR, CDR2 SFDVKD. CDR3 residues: CATSDLLALSDYNEQFF. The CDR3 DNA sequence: TGTGCCACCAGTGATTTACTAGCGCTTTCGGATTACAATGAGCAGTTCTTC.

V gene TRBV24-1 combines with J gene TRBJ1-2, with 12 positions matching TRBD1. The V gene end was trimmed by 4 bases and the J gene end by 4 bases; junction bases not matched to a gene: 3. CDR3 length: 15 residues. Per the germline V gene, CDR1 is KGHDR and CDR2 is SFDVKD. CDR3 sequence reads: CATSEGTGGTYGYTF. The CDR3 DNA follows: TGTGCCACCAGTGAAGGGACAGGGGGCACCTATGGCTACACCTTC.

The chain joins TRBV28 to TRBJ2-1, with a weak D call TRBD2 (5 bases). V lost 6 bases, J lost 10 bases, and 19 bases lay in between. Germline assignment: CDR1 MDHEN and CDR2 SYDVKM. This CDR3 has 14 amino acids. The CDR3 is CASSYGRAGREQFF. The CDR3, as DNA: TGTGCCAGCAGCTACGGACGCGCGGGCCGCGAGCAGTTCTTC.

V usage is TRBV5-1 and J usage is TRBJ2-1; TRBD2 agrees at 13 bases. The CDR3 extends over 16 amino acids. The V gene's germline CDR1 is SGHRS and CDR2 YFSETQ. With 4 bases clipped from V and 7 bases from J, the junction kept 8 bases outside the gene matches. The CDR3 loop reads CASSTRTSGSGNEQFF. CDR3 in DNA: TGCGCCAGCAGCACCCGGACTAGCGGGAGTGGGAATGAGCAGTTCTTC.

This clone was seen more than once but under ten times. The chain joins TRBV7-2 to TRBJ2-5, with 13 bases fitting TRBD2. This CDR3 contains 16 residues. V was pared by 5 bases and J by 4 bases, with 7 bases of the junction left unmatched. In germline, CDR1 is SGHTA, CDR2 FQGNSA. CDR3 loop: CASSPAGLAGVETQYF. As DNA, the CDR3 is TGTGCCAGCAGCCCAGCTGGACTAGCGGGAGTAGAGACCCAGTACTTC.

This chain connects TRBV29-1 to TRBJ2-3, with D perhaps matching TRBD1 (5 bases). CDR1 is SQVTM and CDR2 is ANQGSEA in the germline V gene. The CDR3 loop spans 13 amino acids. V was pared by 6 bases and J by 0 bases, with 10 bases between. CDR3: CSVRQTSTDTQYF. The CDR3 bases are TGCAGCGTCCGACAGACTAGCACAGATACGCAGTATTTT.

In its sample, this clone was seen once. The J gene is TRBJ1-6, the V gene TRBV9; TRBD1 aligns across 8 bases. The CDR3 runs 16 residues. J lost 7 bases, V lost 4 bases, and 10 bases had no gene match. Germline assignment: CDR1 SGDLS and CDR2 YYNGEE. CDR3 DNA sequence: TGTGCCAGCAGCCTGACAGGGGCCGGGGTGAATTCACCCCTCCACTTT. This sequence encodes CASSLTGAGVNSPLHF.

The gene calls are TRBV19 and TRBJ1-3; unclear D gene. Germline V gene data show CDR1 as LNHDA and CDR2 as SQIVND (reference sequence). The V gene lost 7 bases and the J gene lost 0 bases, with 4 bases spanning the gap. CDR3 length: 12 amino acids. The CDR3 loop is CASIASGNTIYF. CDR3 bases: TGTGCCAGTATAGCCTCTGGAAACACCATATATTTT.